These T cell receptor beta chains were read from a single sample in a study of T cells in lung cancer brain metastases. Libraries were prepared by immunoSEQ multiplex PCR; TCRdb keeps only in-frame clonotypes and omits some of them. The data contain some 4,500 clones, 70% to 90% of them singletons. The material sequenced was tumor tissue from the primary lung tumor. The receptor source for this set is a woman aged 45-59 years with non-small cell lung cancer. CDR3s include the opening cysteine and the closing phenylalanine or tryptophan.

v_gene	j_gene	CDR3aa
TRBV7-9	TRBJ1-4	CASSLARDGEKLFF
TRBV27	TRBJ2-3	CASSPGTRGRSTDTQYF
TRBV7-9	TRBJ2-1	CASSLSRSYNEQFF
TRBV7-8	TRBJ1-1	CASSLSGPNTEAFF
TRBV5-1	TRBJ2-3	CVSRTGLAGGRTPTDTQYF
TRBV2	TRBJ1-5	CASSPGSQPQHF
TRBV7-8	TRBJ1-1	CASSLGGGLAEAFF
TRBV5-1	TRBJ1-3	CASSLDGLGGNTIYF
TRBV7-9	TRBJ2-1	CASSLVDDEQFF
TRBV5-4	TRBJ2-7	CASSWTGGTDEQYF
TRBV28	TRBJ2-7	CASSFYVGISYEQYF
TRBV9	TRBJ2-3	CASSVRGRAGESTDTQYF
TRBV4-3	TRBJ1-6	CASSSLGVNNSPLHF
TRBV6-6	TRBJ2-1	CASSQLDWVGNEQFF
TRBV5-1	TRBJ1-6	CASSASEGRSPLHF
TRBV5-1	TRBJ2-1	CASSLIVRPAGDSYNEQFF
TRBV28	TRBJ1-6	CAESVGQGGNSPLHF
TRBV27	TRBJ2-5	CASSFDRGWETQYF
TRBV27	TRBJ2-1	CASSFGEGLAGEQFF
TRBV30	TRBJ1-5	CAWARGSNQPQHF
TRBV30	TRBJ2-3	CAWSVGASGTDMQYF
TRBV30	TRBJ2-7	CAWSVGGSGTRSYEQYF
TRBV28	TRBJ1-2	CASIGNYGYTF
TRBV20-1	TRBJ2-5	CSVPGQETQYF
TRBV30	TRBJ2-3	CAWSGAGATQYF
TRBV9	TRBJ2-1	CASSVAPLAGVNEQFF
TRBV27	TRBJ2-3	CASSLQGLAGTDTQYF
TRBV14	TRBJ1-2	CASSPLRGGNYGYTF
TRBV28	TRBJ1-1	CASSPTGFSTEAFF
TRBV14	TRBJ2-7	CASSQGVAGDYEQYF
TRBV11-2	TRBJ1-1	CASSLNSLTEAFF
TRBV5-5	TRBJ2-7	CASSMGDSSYEQYF
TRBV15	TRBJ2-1	CATSTQTREQFF
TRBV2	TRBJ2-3	CASSLLPGTSGQTDTQYF
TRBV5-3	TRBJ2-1	CARSPGRAGGLYNEQFF
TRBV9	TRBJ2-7	CASSPHSLGVYEQYF
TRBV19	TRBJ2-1	CASNIGASGINEQFF
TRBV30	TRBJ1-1	CAWSVRGGNTEAFF
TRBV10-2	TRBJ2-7	CASSIGLAGPTYEQYF
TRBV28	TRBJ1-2	CASTWGRGYGYTF
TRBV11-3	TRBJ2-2	CASSSGQGTNTGELFF
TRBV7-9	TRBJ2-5	CANSFHSGSLQETQYF
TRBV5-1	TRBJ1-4	CASSLGTGNSNEKLFF
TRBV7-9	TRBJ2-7	CASSLRSYEQYF
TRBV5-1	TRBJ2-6	CASSQASGANVLTF
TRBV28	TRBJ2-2	CASSPGTSGPWYTGELFF
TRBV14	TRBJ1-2	CASSNGAAARGYTF
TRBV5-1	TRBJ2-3	CASSPGLAGAPDTQYF
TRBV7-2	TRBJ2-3	CASSLGRSGTDTQYF
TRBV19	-	CASSLFDQPQYF
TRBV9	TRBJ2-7	CASSVGAAGASYEQYF
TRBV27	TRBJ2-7	CASSFGTGGREQYF
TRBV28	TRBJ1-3	CASSLGGNTIYF
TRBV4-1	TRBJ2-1	CASSHGTRKDEQFF
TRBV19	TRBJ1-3	CASSIYTSAPGISGNTIYF
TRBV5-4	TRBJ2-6	CASSRGLGAGLSSGANVLTF
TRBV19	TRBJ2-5	CASNVSFGGSYQETQYF
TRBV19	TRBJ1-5	CASSISGRSSNQPQHF
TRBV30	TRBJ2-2	CAWLSRTTNIGELFF